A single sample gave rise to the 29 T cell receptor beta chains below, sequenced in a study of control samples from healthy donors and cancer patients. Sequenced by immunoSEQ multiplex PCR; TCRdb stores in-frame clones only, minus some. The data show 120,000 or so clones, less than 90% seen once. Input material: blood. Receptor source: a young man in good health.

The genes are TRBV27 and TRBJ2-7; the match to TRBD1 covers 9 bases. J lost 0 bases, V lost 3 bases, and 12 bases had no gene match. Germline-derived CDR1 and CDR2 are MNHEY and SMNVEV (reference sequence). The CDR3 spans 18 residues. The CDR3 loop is CASSFGTGQTAGSYEQYF. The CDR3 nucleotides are TGTGCCAGCAGTTTCGGGACAGGGCAAACTGCCGGCTCCTACGAGCAGTACTTC.

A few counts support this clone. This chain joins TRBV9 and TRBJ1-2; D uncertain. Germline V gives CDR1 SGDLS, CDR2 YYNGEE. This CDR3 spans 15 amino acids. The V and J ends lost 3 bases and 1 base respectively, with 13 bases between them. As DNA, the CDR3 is TGTGCCAGCAGCGCAATGGAATTGGTTAACTATGGCTACACCTTC. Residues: CASSAMELVNYGYTF.

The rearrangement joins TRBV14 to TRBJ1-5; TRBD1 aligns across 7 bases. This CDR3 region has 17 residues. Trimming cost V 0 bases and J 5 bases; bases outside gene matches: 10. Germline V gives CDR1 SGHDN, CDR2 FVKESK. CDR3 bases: TGTGCCAGCAGCCAAGATAGGTCAGGGGGTAGAGATCAGCCCCAGCATTTT. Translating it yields CASSQDRSGGRDQPQHF.

The CDR3 DNA sequence: TGTGCCAGCAACCCGACTAGGACAGGGGGCCAGGCTGAAGCTTTCTTT. Translation: CASNPTRTGGQAEAFF. The genes are TRBV28 and TRBJ1-1; 11 bases fit TRBD1. In germline, CDR1 is MDHEN, CDR2 SYDVKM. Losses at the gene ends were 7 bases for V and 6 bases for J; bases not matched to a gene: 13. The CDR3 sequence is 16 residues long.

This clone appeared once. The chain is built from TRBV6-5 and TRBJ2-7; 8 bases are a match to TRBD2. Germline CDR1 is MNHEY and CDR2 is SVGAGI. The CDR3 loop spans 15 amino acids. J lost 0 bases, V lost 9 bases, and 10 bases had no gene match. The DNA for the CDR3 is TGTGCCAGTTGCCTAATAACTAGCGGCTCCTACGAGCAGTACTTC. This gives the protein CASCLITSGSYEQYF.

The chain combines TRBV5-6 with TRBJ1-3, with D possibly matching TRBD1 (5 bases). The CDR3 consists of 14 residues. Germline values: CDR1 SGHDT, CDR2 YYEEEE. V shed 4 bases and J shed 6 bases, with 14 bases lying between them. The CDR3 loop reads CASSLRDGLNTIYF. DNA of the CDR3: TGTGCCAGCAGCCTAAGGGACGGTTTAAACACCATATATTTT.

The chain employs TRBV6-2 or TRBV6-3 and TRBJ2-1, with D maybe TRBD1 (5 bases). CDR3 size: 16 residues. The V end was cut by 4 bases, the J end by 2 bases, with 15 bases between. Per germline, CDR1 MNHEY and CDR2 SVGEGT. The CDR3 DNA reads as TGTGCCAGCAGTTCCCTGGACATCCGAGCCTACAATGAGCAGTTCTTC. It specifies CASSSLDIRAYNEQFF.

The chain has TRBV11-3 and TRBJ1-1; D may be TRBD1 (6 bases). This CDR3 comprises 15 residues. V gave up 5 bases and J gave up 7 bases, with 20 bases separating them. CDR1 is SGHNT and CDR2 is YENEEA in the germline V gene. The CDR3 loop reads CASSPQQGEGNEAFF. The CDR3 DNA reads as TGTGCCAGCAGCCCTCAACAGGGAGAGGGTAATGAAGCTTTCTTT.

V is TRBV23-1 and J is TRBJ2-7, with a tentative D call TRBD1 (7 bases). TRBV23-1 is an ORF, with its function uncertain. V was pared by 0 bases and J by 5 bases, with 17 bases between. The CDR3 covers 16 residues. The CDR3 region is CASSQSPGGRKNEQYF. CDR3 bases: TGCGCCAGCAGTCAATCTCCAGGGGGGAGGAAGAACGAGCAGTACTTC.

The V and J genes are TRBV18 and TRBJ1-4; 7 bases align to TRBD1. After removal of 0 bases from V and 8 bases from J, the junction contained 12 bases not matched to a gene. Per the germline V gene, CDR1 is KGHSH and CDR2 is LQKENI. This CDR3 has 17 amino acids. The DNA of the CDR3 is TGTGCCAGCTCACCACCGCAGACTGACAGGGTCACCGAAAAACTGTTTTTT. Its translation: CASSPPQTDRVTEKLFF.

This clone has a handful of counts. The CDR3 loop reads CSVVRATGYTF. Here the CDR3 DNA reads TGCAGCGTTGTTAGGGCGACTGGCTACACCTTC. The chain employs TRBV29-1 and TRBJ1-2; no clear D. V gave up 4 bases and J gave up 7 bases, with 10 bases separating them. The germline CDR1 and CDR2 sequences are SQVTM and ANQGSEA. The CDR3 has 11 residues.

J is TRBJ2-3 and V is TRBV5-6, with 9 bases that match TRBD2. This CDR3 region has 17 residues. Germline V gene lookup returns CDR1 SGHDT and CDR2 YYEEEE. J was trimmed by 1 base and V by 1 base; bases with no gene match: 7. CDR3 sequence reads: CASSLRGAGGRTDTQYF. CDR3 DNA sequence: TGTGCCAGCAGCTTGCGAGGGGCGGGAGGGCGCACAGATACGCAGTATTTT.

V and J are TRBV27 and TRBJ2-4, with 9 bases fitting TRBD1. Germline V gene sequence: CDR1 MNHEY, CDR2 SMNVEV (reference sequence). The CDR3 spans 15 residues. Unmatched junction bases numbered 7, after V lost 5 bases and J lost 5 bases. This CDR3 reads CASSTPGQGQNIQYF. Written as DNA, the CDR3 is TGTGCCAGCAGTACACCGGGACAGGGCCAAAACATTCAGTACTTC.

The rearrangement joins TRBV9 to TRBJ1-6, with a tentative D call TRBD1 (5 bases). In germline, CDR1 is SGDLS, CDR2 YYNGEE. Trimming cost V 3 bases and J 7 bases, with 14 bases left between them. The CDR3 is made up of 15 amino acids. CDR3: CASSAVGGLNSPLHF. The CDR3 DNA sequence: TGTGCCAGCAGCGCCGTGGGGGGACTAAATTCACCCCTCCACTTT.

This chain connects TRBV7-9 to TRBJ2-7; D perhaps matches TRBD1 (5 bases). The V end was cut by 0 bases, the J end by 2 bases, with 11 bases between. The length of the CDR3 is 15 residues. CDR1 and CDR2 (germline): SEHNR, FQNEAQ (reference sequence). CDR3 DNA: TGTGCCAGCAGCTTAGCGGCGACAGCCGCCTACGAGCAGTACTTC. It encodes CASSLAATAAYEQYF.

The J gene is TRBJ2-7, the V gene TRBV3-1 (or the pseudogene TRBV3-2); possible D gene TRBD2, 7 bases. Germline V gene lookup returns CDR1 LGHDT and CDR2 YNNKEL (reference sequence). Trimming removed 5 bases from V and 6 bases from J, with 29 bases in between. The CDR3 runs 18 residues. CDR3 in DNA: TGTGCCAGCAGCGACTCGGCGGCGGGGGCTCACCGGCTGAGCGAGCAGTACTTC. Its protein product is CASSDSAAGAHRLSEQYF.

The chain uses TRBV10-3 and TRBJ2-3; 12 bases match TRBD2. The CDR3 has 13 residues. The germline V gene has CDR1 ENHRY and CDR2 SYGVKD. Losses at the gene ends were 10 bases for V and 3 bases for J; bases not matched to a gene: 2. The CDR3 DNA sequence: TGTGCCACCGGGACTAGCGGGACAGATACGCAGTATTTT. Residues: CATGTSGTDTQYF.

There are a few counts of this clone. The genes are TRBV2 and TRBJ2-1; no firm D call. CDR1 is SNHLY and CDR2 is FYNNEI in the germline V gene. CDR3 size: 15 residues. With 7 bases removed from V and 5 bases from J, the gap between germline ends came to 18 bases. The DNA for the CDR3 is TGTGCCAGCAACCCGAGGCCAAAACTTCACAATGAGCAGTTCTTC. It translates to CASNPRPKLHNEQFF.

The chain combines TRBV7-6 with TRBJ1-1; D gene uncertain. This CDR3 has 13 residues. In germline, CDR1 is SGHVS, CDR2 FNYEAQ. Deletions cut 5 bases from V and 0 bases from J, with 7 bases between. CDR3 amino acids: CASSPDMNTEAFF. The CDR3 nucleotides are TGTGCCAGCAGCCCTGACATGAACACTGAAGCTTTCTTT. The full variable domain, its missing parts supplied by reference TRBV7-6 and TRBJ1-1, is GAGVSQSPRYKVTKRGQDVALRCDPISGHVSLYWYRQALGQGPEFLTYFNYEAQQDKSGLPNDRFSAERPEGSISTLTIQRTEQRDSAMYRCASSPDMNTEAFFGQGTRLTVV.

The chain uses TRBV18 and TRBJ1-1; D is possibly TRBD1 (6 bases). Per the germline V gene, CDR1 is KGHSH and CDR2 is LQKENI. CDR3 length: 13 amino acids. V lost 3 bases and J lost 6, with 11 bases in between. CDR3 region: CASSPRTDAEAFF. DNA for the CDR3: TGTGCCAGCTCACCTCGGACAGACGCTGAAGCTTTCTTT.

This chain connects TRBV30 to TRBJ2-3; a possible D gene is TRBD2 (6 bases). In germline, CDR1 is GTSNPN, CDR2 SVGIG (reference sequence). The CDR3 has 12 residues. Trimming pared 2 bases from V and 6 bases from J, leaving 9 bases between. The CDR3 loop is CAWSTRGDTQYF. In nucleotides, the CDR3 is TGTGCCTGGAGTACCCGGGGGGATACGCAGTATTTT.

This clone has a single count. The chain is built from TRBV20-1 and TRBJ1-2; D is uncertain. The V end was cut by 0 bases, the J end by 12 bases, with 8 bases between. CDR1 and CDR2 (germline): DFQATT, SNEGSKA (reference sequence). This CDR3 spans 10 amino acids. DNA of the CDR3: TGCAGTGCTAGAGACGGCGAAAACACCTTC. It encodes CSARDGENTF.

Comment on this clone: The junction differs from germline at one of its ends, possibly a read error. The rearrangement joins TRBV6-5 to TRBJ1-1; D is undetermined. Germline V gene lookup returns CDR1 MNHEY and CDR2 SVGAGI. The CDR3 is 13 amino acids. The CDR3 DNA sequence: TGTGCCAGCAGTGACTCGCTAAGGGTTGAAGCTTTCTTT. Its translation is CASSDSLRVEAFF.

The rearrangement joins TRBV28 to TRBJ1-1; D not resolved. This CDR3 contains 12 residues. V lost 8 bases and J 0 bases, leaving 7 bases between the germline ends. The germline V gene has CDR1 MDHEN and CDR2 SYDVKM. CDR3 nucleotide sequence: TGTGCCAGCCACCCGTTGAACACTGAAGCTTTCTTT. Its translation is CASHPLNTEAFF. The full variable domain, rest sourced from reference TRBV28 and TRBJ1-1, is DVKVTQSSRYLVKRTGEKVFLECVQDMDHENMFWYRQDPGLGLRLIYFSYDVKMKEKGDIPEGYSVSREKKERFSLILESASTNQTSMYLCASHPLNTEAFFGQGTRLTVV.

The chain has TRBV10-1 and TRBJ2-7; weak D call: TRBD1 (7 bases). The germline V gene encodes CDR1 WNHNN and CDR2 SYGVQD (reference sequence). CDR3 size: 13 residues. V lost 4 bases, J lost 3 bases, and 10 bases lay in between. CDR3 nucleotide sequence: TGCGCCAGCAGTGGACAGGGAGGCTACGAGCAGTACTTC. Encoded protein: CASSGQGGYEQYF.

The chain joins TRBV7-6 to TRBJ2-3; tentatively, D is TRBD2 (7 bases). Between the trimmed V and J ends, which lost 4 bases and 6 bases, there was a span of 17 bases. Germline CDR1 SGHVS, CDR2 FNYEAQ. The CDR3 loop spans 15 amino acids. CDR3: CASSWGGPNPDTQYF. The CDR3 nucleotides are TGTGCCAGCAGCTGGGGGGGCCCCAACCCCGATACGCAGTATTTT. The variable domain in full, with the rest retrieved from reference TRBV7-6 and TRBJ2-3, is GAGVSQSPRYKVTKRGQDVALRCDPISGHVSLYWYRQALGQGPEFLTYFNYEAQQDKSGLPNDRFSAERPEGSISTLTIQRTEQRDSAMYRCASSWGGPNPDTQYFGPGTRLTVL.

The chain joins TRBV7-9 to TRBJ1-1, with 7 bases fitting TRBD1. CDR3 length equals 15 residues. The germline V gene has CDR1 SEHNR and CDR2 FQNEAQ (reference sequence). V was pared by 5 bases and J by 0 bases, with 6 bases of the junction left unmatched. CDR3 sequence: CASSPGGLMNTEAFF. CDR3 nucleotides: TGTGCCAGCAGCCCAGGGGGGCTCATGAACACTGAAGCTTTCTTT.

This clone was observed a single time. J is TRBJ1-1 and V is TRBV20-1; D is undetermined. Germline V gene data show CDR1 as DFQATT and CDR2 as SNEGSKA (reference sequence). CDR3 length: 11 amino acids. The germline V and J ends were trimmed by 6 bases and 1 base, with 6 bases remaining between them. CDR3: CSARGNTEAFF. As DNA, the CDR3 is TGCAGTGCGCGGGGGAACACTGAAGCTTTCTTT.

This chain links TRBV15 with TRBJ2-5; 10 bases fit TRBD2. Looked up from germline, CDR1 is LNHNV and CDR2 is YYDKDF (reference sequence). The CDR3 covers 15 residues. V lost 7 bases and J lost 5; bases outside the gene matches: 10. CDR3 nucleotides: TGTGCCACCACCTCGACTGGGACTAGCGCTGAGACCCAGTACTTC. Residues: CATTSTGTSAETQYF.